This T cell receptor beta chain was captured by sequencing in a study of T cells in Graves' hyperthyroidism and ophthalmopathy (dated by TCRdb to the late 2010s). General notes on the study: Peripheral blood samples were taken at the time of initial diagnosis, prior to any treatment. A discovery cohort of about a hundred patients, about 43 with Graves' ophthalmopathy and about 58 with stable Graves' hyperthyroidism, was used to find distinguishing TCR V-J signatures. An independent validation cohort of some 18 hyperthyroidism patients and 15 or so patients who later progressed to ophthalmopathy tested prospective prediction of ophthalmopathy. The approximately 98 discovery patients were randomly divided into training and test sets at a 7:3 ratio. In addition, the study compared T-cell repertoires in thyroid tissue and in blood from several Graves' hyperthyroidism patients. Following sampling, methimazole starting at 30 mg daily was given to hyperthyroidism patients, and high-dose intravenous methylprednisolone was given to ophthalmopathy patients. The paper describes TCR Vbeta CDR3 sequencing of some 130 peripheral blood samples, made up of 43 ophthalmopathy patients, around 73 hyperthyroidism patients and some 17 progressor patients.

Overall results and qualifications from the work: Sample size was not statistically predetermined, and blinding of investigators to group allocation was not performed. Most expanded thyroid clonotypes (frequency above 0.001) were also detected in blood, a finding suggesting that blood repertoires may reflect thyroid immune responses. A model built on a 13 V-J signature distinguished ophthalmopathy from stable hyperthyroidism, reaching 87.88% sensitivity and under 84% specificity in cross-validation and 80%/75% in testing. During validation, the model predicted progression to ophthalmopathy a median of approximately six months ahead of onset, with almost 71% sensitivity and under 85% specificity.

The hyperthyroidism patients were between 18 and 65 years old and newly diagnosed, with a disease duration of less than 2 months. Any patient with an uncontrolled infection, another autoimmune disease, pregnancy or lactation was excluded. Diagnoses relied on clinical symptoms, serum thyroxine and TRAb, thyroid ultrasound and orbital computed tomography. For progressor patients, blood was drawn at the first diagnosis of hyperthyroidism, before any ophthalmopathy symptoms had appeared. PBMCs were isolated from approximately 10 ml of fresh peripheral blood by Ficoll-Paque density gradient centrifugation. Patients classed as progressors first received a Graves' hyperthyroidism diagnosis and then went on to develop ophthalmopathy during follow-up. Total RNA was extracted using Trizol reagent, and RNA quality was assessed on an Agilent 2100 Bioanalyzer. This clonotype was seen ten or more times. The clone's antigen remains unknown. It has no much larger one-base neighbor in the sample; base qualities were not kept.

The TCR beta CDR3 regions were amplified from RNA transcripts. A first-round RT-PCR of the TCR CDR3 used the HTBI primer set with the Qiagen OneStep RT-PCR kit. Libraries were constructed in a second round of multiplex PCR, after which size selection and purification were performed. Libraries were sequenced paired-end with 100 bp reads on an Illumina HiSeq2000. In the source study's methods: SOAPnuke was used to process the raw data, throwing out any read that contained adapters or uncalled bases, had a mean Phred below 15, or lacked an exact constant-primer or identifier match. COPE v1.2.5 was used to merge the high-quality paired reads, and each unique nucleotide sequence was defined as a clonotype. MiTCR v1.1 was used to align the clonotypes against IMGT TRBV, TRBD and TRBJ reference segments. Only V-J combinations with frequency above 0.0001, covering 99% to 99.2% of repertoires, were analysed. A TCS score was defined as the ratio between F50 (clonal expansion) and ExV (chaos), using BLOSUM62-based TCRdist between CDR3 peptides within each V-J. Welch's t-statistics and random forest reduced around 550 V-J features to around 14, which were used in a naive Bayes classifier (R e1071). TCRdb passed the public sequencing reads through fastp at Q25 and MiXCR, retaining productive beta sequences. Rows with one shared CDR3 protein collapse into an entry with the most common genes and DNA. The V and J calls and clone size are TCRdb's, not the authors'. This sample gives roughly 170,000 distinct CDR3 sequences in total; 9.4% of them show up just once. More than 20% of the sample comes from the top ten.

The clonotype comes from a woman aged 18-29 years with Graves' hyperthyroidism that later progressed to Graves' ophthalmopathy. The sample was blood.

The nucleotide sequence reads as follows: TGTGCCAGCAGCTTGGAGGCTAGGGAAGAGACCCAGTACTTC. This gives the protein CASSLEAREETQYF. This chain joins TRBV5-6 to TRBJ2-5, with the D gene uncertain. From the cysteine up to the phenylalanine, the CDR3 has a length of 14 residues. Only the CDR3 portion is preserved as DNA: 42 bases, with reading frame beginning at the first base. At the junction V is shortened by 0 bases and J by 3 bases, with 9 bases in between. Sequences SGHDT (CDR1) and YYEEEE (CDR2) are obtained from the germline V gene.